These T cell receptor beta chains were read from a single sample in a study of regulatory T cells in long-lasting Graves disease. TCRdb recomputed calls from the multiplex PCR reads with MiXCR, one row per CDR3 protein. The repertoire holds about 420,000 distinct CDR3 sequences, roughly a quarter seen once, with around 26% in the top ten. Sequencing used peripheral blood mononuclear cells (PBMCs), obtained when the disease was refractory, from a patient treated with antithyroid drugs. Receptors originate from a female donor with Graves disease. The CDR3 runs from the conserved cysteine through the conserved F or W. The order of the fields is clone size, D gene, J gene, V gene, CDR3 DNA, CDR3 protein. A D gene is named only where the DNA matches it firmly. Rows may omit the clone size; those that give it use once, few, many or a size class.

>many|NA|TRBJ2-7|TRBV28
TGTGCCAGCAGTTTCCCTTACTACGAGCAGTACTTC
CASSFPYYEQYF
>NA|NA|TRBJ2-2|TRBV7-3
TGTGCCAGCAGCTTAGTCTGGCAGGGAGAGCTGTTTTTT
CASSLVWQGELFF
>NA|TRBD2|TRBJ2-5|TRBV29-1
TGCAGCGTTGGACTAGCGGGAGGAGAGACCCAGTACTTC
CSVGLAGGETQYF
>many|NA|TRBJ2-7|TRBV14
TGTGCCAGCAGCCAGGCCTACGAGCAGTACTTC
CASSQAYEQYF
>many|NA|TRBJ1-5|TRBV3-1
TGTGCCAGCAGCCAAGTACGGGCTCAGCCCCAGCATTTT
CASSQVRAQPQHF
>many|NA|TRBJ1-4|TRBV2
TGTGCCAGCCATCGGGACTATGAAAAACTGTTTTTT
CASHRDYEKLFF
>NA|NA|TRBJ2-1|TRBV19
TGTGCCAGTAGTATTAACAGCCGAACCGGAAATGAGCAGTTCTTC
CASSINSRTGNEQFF
>NA|NA|TRBJ2-7|TRBV29-1
TGCAGCGTTGAAGTACAGGGCTACAAGCAGTACTTC
CSVEVQGYKQYF
>many|NA|TRBJ1-1|TRBV2
TGTGCCAGCAGTGACACCAAGAACACTGAAGCTTTCTTT
CASSDTKNTEAFF
>few|TRBD2|TRBJ2-1|TRBV6-1
TGTGCCAGCAGTACCTGGACTAGCGGGAGGGCCACACACAATGAGCAGTTCTTC
CASSTWTSGRATHNEQFF
>NA|TRBD2|TRBJ2-5|TRBV4-1
TGCGCCAGCAGCCAAGACAAAGCAAGCGGGAGTATACAGACCCAGTACTTC
CASSQDKASGSIQTQYF
>many|TRBD2|TRBJ2-5|TRBV7-2
TGTGCCAGCAGCTTAGATAGCGGGAGAGGGACGGAGACCCAGTACTTC
CASSLDSGRGTETQYF
>NA|NA|TRBJ1-1|TRBV6-1
TGTGCCAGCAGTCTAACCCCACAGGGAAAAGCTTTCTTT
CASSLTPQGKAFF
>NA|NA|TRBJ1-5|TRBV10-3
TGTGCCATCACCGGGGAGGTAAGTCAGCCCCAGCATTTT
CAITGEVSQPQHF
>few|TRBD1|TRBJ2-7|TRBV4-3
TGCGCCAGCAGCCGCCGACAGGGAGTATCCTACGAGCAGTACTTC
CASSRRQGVSYEQYF
>many|NA|TRBJ1-2|TRBV30
TGTGCCTGGAGAACAGACTATGGCTACACCTTC
CAWRTDYGYTF
>few|TRBD1|TRBJ2-7|TRBV29-1
TGCAGCGTTGCTTTAACAGGCAGGGGGGAGCAGTACTTC
CSVALTGRGEQYF
>many|NA|TRBJ1-5|TRBV2
TGTGCCAGCACGGGGGGCGGAAGGCAGGCTAATCAGCCCCAGCATTTT
CASTGGGRQANQPQHF
>many|TRBD2|TRBJ2-5|TRBV5-6
TGTGCCAGCAGATTAGCGGGAGGGGCTTTTGGGACCCAGTACTTC
CASRLAGGAFGTQYF
>many|TRBD2|TRBJ2-1|TRBV5-1
TGCGCCAGCAGCTCCATAGCGGGAGGAGTCGGGCACAATGAGCAGTTCTTC
CASSSIAGGVGHNEQFF
>many|TRBD1|TRBJ2-7|TRBV6-1
TGTGCCAGCGGCAAGGGACAGGACTACGAGCAGTACTTC
CASGKGQDYEQYF
>NA|NA|TRBJ2-5|TRBV2
TGTGCCAGCAAGGAGTCGCGGGCCCAGTACTTC
CASKESRAQYF
>NA|TRBD1|TRBJ2-5|TRBV6-4
TGTGCCAGCAGTAACTCGACAGGGACGGAGACCCAGTACTTC
CASSNSTGTETQYF